These 5 T cell receptor beta chains were sequenced from one sample in a study of blood T cell repertoires in COVID-19. The method was immunoSEQ multiplex PCR; TCRdb's version includes in-frame clones alone and lacks a portion of them. The repertoire consists of roughly 83,000 clones, with more than 75% occurring once and the leading ten covering roughly 8%. The sample taken for sequencing was peripheral blood. The receptors originated from a man at least 80 years old with active or convalescent COVID-19.

The rearrangement joins TRBV20-1 to TRBJ1-2; 7 bases map to TRBD1. Looked up from germline, CDR1 is DFQATT and CDR2 is SNEGSKA (reference sequence). The CDR3 contains 11 residues. CDR3 sequence (DNA): TGCATGGCGGGCAGGGGGGACGGCTACACCTTC. Translated, it gives CMAGRGDGYTF.

The chain employs TRBV7-9 and TRBJ1-2; 10 positions match TRBD1. The CDR3 contains 17 residues. CDR1 and CDR2 (germline): SEHNR, FQNEAQ (reference sequence). V lost 6 bases and J lost 2; bases outside the gene matches: 12. The CDR3 is CASSKTDRGFLNYGYTF. In DNA form, the CDR3 reads TGTGCCAGCAGTAAGACGGACAGGGGGTTCTTGAACTATGGCTACACCTTC.

This chain links TRBV21-1 with TRBJ1-4; the table's D call, TRBD1, has no DNA check behind it. TRBV21-1 is a recognized pseudogene. The CDR3 covers 15 residues. The CDR3 sequence: CASSKGDRVREKLFF. The CDR3 DNA sequence: TGTGCCAGCAGCAAAGGCGACAGGGTACGTGAAAAACTGTTTTTT.

The chain has TRBV19 and TRBJ1-6; D not certain. This CDR3 has 16 amino acids. V lost 6 bases to trimming and J lost 0 bases, with 12 bases between them. Germline values: CDR1 LNHDA, CDR2 SQIVND (reference sequence). The DNA of the CDR3 is TGTGCCAGTAGGGTGCAGGATAGCTCCTATAATTCACCCCTCCACTTT. It codes for CASRVQDSSYNSPLHF.

V is TRBV7-9 and J is TRBJ2-3; 8 bases are a match to TRBD2. Germline loops: CDR1 SEHNR, CDR2 FQNEAQ (reference sequence). CDR3 length: 15 amino acids. Unmatched junction bases numbered 8, after V lost 7 bases and J lost 2 bases. CDR3 sequence: CASTRGGRPTDTQYF. CDR3 coding DNA: TGTGCCAGCACACGGGGGGGACGGCCCACAGATACGCAGTATTTT.